This record concerns one T cell receptor (beta chain) sequence. The data were obtained in a study of shared clonotypes between healthy human individuals. This table comes from immunoSEQ multiplex PCR, and its TCRdb copy is limited to in-frame clones, with some not included. The sample has approximately 500,000 clones, approximately 95% seen once; the top ten hold 0.06%. The CDR3 covers 13 residues. Germline-derived CDR1 and CDR2 are MDHEN and SYDVKM. V gave up 6 bases and J gave up 0 bases, with 8 bases separating them. The V call is TRBV28, the J call TRBJ1-1; tentative D call: TRBD1 (5 bases). The receptor was derived from a woman aged 30 to 39 in good health. The sequencing input was naive CD4+ T cells sorted from blood. Subset indicated: CD45RA+ positively selected. The CDR3 loop reads CASRDTLNTEAFF. The CDR3 DNA reads TGTGCCAGCAGGGACACCTTGAACACTGAAGCTTTCTTT.